This section outlines one TCR beta chain sequence together with its context. TRB cDNA libraries were made by UMI-labeled 5' RACE. No DNA is given; TCRdb re-called the 5' RACE reads and lists each CDR3 protein once. The sample has about 81,000 distinct CDR3 sequences; the top ten hold 1.6%. CDR1 and CDR2 (germline): SEHNR, FQNEAQ (reference sequence). This CDR3 is 15 amino acids long. This entry belongs to a study of CXCR3-negative and CXCR3-positive naive CD8 T cells. The receptor comes from a human donor in good health. Some clones in this sample may be carry-over from other donors' samples. This sequence joins TRBV7-9 and TRBJ1-4; the TCRdb D gene call, TRBD1, has no DNA to confirm it. The material sequenced was naive CXCR3- CD8+ T cells from blood. The subset is: CD45RO-CCR7+CD27+CD95- naive CD8+ T cells lacking CXCR3 (TNR3-). This CDR3 is CASSTRGTEGEKLFF.